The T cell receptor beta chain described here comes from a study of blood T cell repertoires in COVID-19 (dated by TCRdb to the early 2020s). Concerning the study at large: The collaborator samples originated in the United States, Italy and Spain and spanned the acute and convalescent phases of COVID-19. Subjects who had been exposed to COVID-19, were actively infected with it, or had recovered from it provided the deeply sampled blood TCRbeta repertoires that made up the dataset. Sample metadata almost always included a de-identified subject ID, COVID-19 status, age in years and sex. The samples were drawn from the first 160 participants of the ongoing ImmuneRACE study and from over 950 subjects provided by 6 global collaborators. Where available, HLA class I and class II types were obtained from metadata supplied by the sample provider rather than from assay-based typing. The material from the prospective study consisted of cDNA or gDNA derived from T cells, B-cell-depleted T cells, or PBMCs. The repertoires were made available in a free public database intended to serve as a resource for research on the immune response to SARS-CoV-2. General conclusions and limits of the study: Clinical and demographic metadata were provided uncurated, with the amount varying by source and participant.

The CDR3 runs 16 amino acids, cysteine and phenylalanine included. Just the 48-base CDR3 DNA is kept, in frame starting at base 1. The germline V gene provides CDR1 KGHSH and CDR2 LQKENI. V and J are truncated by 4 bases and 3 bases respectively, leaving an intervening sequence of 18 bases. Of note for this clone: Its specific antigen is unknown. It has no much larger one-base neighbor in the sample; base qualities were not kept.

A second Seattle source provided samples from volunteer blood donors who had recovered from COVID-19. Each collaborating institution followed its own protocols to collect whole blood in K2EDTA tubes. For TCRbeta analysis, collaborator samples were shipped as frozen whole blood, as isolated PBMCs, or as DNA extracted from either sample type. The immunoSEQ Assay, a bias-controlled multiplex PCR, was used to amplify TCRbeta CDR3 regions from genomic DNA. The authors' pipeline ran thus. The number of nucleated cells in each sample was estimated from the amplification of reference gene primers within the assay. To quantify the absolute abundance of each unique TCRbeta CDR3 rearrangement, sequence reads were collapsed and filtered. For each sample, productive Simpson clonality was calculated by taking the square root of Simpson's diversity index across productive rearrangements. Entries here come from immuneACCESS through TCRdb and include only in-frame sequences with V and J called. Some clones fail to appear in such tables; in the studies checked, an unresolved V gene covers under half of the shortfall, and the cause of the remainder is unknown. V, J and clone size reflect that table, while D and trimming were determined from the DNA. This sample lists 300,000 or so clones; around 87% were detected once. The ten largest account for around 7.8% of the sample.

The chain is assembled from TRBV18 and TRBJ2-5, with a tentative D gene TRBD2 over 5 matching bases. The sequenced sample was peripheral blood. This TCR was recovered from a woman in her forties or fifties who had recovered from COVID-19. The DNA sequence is TGTGCCAGCTCACGAGAACCGGGCACCGGGGAAGAGACCCAGTACTTC. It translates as CASSREPGTGEETQYF.